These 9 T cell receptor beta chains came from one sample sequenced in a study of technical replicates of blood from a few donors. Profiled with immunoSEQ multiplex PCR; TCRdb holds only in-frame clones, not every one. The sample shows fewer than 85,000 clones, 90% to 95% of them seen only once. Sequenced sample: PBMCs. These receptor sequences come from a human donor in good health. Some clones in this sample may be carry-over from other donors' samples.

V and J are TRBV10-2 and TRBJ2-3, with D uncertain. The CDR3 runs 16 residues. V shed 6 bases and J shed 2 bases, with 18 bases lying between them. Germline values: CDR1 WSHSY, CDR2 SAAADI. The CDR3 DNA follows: TGCGCCAGCAGCGCTATGAGCGAGAGTCTCACAGATACGCAGTATTTT. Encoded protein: CASSAMSESLTDTQYF.

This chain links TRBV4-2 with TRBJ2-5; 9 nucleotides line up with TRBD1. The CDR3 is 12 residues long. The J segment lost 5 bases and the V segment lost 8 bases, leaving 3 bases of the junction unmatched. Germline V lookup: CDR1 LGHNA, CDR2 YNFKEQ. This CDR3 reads CASADRGETQYF. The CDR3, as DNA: TGTGCCAGCGCAGACAGGGGGGAGACCCAGTACTTC.

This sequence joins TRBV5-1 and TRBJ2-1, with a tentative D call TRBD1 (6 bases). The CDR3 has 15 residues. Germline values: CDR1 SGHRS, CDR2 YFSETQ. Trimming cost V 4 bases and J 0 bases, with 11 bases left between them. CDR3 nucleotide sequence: TGCGCCAGCAGCGAACAGGGTAACTCCTACAATGAGCAGTTCTTC. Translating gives CASSEQGNSYNEQFF.

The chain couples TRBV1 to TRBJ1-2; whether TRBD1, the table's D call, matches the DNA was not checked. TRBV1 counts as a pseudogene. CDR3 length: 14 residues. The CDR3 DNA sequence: TGCACCAGCAGCCGCACCCCCAGGGACTATGGCTACACCTTC. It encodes CTSSRTPRDYGYTF.

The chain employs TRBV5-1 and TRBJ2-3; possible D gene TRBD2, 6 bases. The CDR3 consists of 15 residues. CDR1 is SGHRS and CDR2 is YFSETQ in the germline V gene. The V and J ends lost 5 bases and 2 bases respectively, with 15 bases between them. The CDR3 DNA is TGCGCCAGCAGACCCCGGGGACTCACCACAGATACGCAGTATTTT. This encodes CASRPRGLTTDTQYF.

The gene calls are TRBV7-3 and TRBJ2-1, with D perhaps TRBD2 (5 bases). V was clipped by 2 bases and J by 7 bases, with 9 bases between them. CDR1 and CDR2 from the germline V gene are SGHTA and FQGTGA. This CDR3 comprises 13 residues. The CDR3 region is CASSLGPGNEQFF. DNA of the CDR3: TGTGCCAGCAGCTTAGGGCCGGGGAATGAGCAGTTCTTC.

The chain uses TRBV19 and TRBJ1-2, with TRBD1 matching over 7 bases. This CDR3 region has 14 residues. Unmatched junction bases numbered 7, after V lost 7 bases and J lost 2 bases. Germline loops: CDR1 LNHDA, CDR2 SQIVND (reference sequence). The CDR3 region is CASTPTGPNYGYTF. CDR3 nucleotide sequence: TGTGCCAGTACCCCGACAGGGCCCAACTATGGCTACACCTTC.

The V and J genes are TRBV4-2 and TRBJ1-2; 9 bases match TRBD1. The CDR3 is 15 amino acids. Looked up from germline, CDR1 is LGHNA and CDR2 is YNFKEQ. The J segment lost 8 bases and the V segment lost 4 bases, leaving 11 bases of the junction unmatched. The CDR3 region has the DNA TGTGCCAGCAGCCCCAACACAGGGGGCGCTGGGGGCTACACCTTC. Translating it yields CASSPNTGGAGGYTF.

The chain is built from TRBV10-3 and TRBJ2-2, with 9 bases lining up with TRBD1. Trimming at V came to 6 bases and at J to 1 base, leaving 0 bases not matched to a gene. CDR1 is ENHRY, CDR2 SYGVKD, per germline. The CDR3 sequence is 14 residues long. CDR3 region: CAIRGQGNTGELFF. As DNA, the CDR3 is TGTGCCATCAGGGGACAGGGGAACACCGGGGAGCTGTTTTTT.